This T cell receptor beta chain stems from a study of T cell repertoires in cytomegalovirus infection. On the study more broadly: Evidence of both CMV infection and a matching HLA type came from public TCR beta signatures.

TCRdb reprocessed the reads with MiXCR, giving one entry per CDR3 protein. The sample consists of roughly 76,000 distinct CDR3 sequences, 3.7% of them appearing once. Whole-study results and caveats: The ex vivo response was dominated by HLA-C-restricted CMV-specific TCR beta clonotypes. Pooled public TCR beta family frequency picked out CMV carriers with the relevant HLA.

This clonotype showed up many times. Its antigen is not known. Sequencing input: PBMCs. The TCR sequence derives from a human donor in good health (CMV status not recorded). Some clones in this sample may be carry-over from other donors' samples.

Here the CDR3 reads CASSYSDRGNTEAFF. In DNA, the CDR3 is TGTGCCAGCAGCTACTCCGACAGGGGGAACACTGAAGCTTTCTTT. The genes are TRBV25-1 and TRBJ1-1; 8 nucleotides line up with TRBD1. V was clipped by 6 bases and J by 1 base; unmatched bases: 7. CDR3 length: 15 residues. Germline CDR1 and CDR2: MGHDK and SYGVNS.